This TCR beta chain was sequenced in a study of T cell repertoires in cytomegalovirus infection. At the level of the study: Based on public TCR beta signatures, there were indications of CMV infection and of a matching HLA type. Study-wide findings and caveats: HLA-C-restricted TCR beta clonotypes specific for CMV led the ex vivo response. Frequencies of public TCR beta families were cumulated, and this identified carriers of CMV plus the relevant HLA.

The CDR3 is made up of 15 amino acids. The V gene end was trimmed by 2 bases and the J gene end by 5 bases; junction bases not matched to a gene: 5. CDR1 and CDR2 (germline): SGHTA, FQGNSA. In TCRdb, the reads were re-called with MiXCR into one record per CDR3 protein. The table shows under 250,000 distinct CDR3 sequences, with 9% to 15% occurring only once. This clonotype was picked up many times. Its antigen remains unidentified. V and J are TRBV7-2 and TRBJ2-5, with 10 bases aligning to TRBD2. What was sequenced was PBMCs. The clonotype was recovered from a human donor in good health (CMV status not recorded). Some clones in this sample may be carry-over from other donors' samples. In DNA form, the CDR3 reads TGTGCCAGCAGCTTAATAGCGGGGGGTCTGGAGACCCAGTACTTC. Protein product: CASSLIAGGLETQYF.